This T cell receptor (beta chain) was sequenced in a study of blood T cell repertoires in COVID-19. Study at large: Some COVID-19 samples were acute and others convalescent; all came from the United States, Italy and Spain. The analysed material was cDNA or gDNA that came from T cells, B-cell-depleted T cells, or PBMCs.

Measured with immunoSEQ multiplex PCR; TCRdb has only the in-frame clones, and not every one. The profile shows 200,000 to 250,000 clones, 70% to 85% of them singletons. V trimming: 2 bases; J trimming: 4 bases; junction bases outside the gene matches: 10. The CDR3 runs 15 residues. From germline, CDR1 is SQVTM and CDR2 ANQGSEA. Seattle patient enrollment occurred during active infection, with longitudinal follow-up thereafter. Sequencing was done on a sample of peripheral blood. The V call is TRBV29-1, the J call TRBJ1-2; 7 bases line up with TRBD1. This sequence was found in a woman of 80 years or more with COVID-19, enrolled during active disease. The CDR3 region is CSVEIPGGIGYGYTF. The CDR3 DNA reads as TGCAGCGTTGAAATTCCAGGGGGGATTGGCTATGGCTACACCTTC.